The rows below give T cell receptor beta chains drawn from one sample of a study of beta chain features in type 1 diabetes. Using immunoSEQ multiplex PCR, the repertoire was profiled, and TCRdb retains in-frame clones only, with some absent. The data contain 200,000 to 300,000 clones, 11% of them singletons. Sequencing was carried out using naive CD4+ T cells from blood. The source is a man aged 30-40 years with type 1 diabetes. Both conserved end residues are trimmed from each CDR3. The order of the fields is V gene, J gene, clone size, D gene, CDR3 protein. A D gene is named only where the DNA matches it firmly. The size of a clone is reported for some rows only, either as once, few or many, or as a class for expanded clones.

>TRBV9|TRBJ1-2|.|TRBD1
ASSYRDRESYGYT
>TRBV7-3|TRBJ2-1|few|TRBD2
ASSLFPSGDNEQF
>TRBV5-1|TRBJ2-1|.|TRBD2
ASSSWQRGDYNEQF
>TRBV19|TRBJ2-2|few|.
ASSMPNWPINTGELF
>TRBV5-6|TRBJ1-1|.|TRBD1
ASSLQGQEAF
>TRBV30|TRBJ2-1|few|.
AWSPRGLGNEQF
>TRBV29-1|TRBJ2-3|few|TRBD2
SVVTSGTDTQY
>TRBV5-8|TRBJ2-5|.|.
ASSLQGGETQY
>TRBV9|TRBJ2-1|.|TRBD2
ASSGLRGGASGYNEQF
>TRBV28|TRBJ1-4|.|.
ASIGGAEKLF
>TRBV9|TRBJ2-1|few|.
ASSAARGNNEQF
>TRBV27|TRBJ2-7|.|.
ASSKPSDGNRQY
>TRBV5-1|TRBJ2-7|.|.
ASSFGTSISYEQY
>TRBV6-1|TRBJ2-6|.|.
ASSEGAGANVLT
>TRBV11-2|TRBJ2-1|.|TRBD1
ASRRQGSSYNEQF
>TRBV18|TRBJ2-7|.|TRBD1
ASSPGQNYEQY
>TRBV10-3|TRBJ1-1|.|TRBD1
ASTGGTEAF
>TRBV28|TRBJ1-1|.|.
ASSFNLNTEAF
>TRBV5-4|TRBJ1-1|.|.
ASSLEGINTEAF
>TRBV6-5|TRBJ1-6|.|.
ASSYSSINSPLH
>TRBV19|TRBJ2-5|.|TRBD2
ASSIAGGARETQY
>TRBV9|TRBJ1-5|.|.
ASSPEGYNQPQH
>TRBV19|TRBJ2-5|.|TRBD1
ASQRGLQETQY
>TRBV5-1|TRBJ1-6|.|.
ASSLDGNSPLH
>TRBV7-2|TRBJ1-4|few|TRBD1
ASSLGPGGSEKLF
>TRBV5-6|TRBJ1-2|few|TRBD1
ASSLAHLAGGDGYT
>TRBV7-9|TRBJ2-6|.|.
ASSLPGLNVLT
>TRBV5-1|TRBJ2-7|few|.
ASSGNRGGDNYEQY
>TRBV5-1|TRBJ2-1|.|.
ASSLLGTSYNEQF
>TRBV5-1|TRBJ1-1|.|.
ASSLEGRDGTEAF
>TRBV5-1|TRBJ2-1|.|TRBD2
ASSSSGGEYNEQF
>TRBV18|TRBJ2-5|few|.
ASSPNTRQETQY
>TRBV6-5|TRBJ2-2|few|TRBD1
ASSSRTGLTGELF
>TRBV7-9|TRBJ2-7|few|.
ASSPGSSSYEQY
>TRBV7-2|TRBJ1-1|few|TRBD1
ASSVRGLTEAF
>TRBV12-5|TRBJ2-5|.|.
ASGLVLRGSQETQY
>TRBV7-9|TRBJ2-7|few|.
ASSLSGGSYEQY
>TRBV28|TRBJ1-1|.|.
ASSLWDGGEAF
>TRBV7-9|TRBJ1-2|few|.
ASSLARGTNYGYT
>TRBV15|TRBJ1-4|.|.
ATSRDRGKEKLF